This TCR beta chain was observed in a study of blood T cell repertoires in COVID-19. Study as a whole: Donors in the United States, Italy and Spain gave samples during acute or convalescent COVID-19. In each case, the material was cDNA or gDNA derived from T cells, B-cell-depleted T cells, or PBMCs.

One Seattle source followed patients from active infection through their disease course. The germline V gene has CDR1 SGHAT and CDR2 FQNNGV. CDR3 length: 16 residues. V lost 4 bases to trimming and J lost 8 bases; unmatched junction nucleotides: 13. Source study methods: Counts of nucleated cells, estimated from reference gene primer amplification, were obtained. Method: immunoSEQ multiplex PCR; TCRdb's copy keeps in-frame clones and lacks some. V, J and clone size reflect that table, while D and trimming were determined from the DNA. The sample holds about 300,000 clones, approximately 89% seen once.

Sequenced material: peripheral blood. The sequence came from a woman younger than 45 with COVID-19, enrolled during active disease. The chain is built from TRBV11-2 and TRBJ2-3; 9 bases map to TRBD2. This CDR3 is CASSSIAGALRGTQYF. Written as DNA, the CDR3 is TGTGCCAGCAGCTCGATAGCGGGGGCCCTCCGGGGTACGCAGTATTTT. Full variable domain (outside the CDR3, taken from reference TRBV11-2 and TRBJ2-3): EAGVAQSPRYKIIEKRQSVAFWCNPISGHATLYWYQQILGQGPKLLIQFQNNGVVDDSQLPKDRFSAERLKGVDSTLKIQPAKLEDSAVYLCASSSIAGALRGTQYFGPGTRLTVL.